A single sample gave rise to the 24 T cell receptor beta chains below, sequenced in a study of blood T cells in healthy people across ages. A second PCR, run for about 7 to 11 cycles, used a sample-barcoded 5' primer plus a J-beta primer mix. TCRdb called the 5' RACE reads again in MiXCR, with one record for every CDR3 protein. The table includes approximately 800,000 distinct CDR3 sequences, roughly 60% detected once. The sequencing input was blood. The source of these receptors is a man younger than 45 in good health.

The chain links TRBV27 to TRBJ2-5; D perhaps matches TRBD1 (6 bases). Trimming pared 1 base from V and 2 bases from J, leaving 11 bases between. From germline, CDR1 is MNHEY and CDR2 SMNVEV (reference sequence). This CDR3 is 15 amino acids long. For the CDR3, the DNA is TGTGCCAGCAGTTTATGGGGGCCGATGCAAGAGACCCAGTACTTC. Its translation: CASSLWGPMQETQYF.

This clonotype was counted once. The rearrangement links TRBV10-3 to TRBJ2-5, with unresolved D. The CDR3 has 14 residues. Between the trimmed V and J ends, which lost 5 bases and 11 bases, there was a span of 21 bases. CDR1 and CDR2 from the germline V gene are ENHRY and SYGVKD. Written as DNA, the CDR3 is TGTGCCATCAGTAGAACCCGGTCTGAGGAAGAGCAGTACTTC. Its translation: CAISRTRSEEEQYF.

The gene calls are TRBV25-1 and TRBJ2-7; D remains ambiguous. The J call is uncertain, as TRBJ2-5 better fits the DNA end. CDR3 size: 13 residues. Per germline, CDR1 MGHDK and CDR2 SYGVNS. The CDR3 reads CASSEWKKETQYF. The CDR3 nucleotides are TGTGCCAGCAGTGAATGGAAGAAGGAGACCCAGTACTTC.

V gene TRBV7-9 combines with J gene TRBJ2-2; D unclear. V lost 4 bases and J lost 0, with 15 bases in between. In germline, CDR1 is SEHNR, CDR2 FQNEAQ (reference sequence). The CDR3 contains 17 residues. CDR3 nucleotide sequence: TGTGCCAGCAGCTGGACCGCTCACGTAACGAACACCGGGGAGCTGTTTTTT. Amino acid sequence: CASSWTAHVTNTGELFF. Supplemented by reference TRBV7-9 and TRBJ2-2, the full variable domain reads DTGVSQNPRHKITKRGQNVTFRCDPISEHNRLYWYRQTLGQGPEFLTYFQNEAQLEKSRLLSDRFSAERPKGSFSTLEIQRTEQGDSAMYLCASSWTAHVTNTGELFFGEGSRLTVL.

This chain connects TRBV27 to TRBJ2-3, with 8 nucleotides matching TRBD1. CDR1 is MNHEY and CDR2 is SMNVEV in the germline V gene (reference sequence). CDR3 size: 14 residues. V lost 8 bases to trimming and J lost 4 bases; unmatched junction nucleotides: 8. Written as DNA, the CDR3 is TGTGCCAGCGGGGCAGGGGGCGCGCCAGATACGCAGTATTTT. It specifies CASGAGGAPDTQYF.

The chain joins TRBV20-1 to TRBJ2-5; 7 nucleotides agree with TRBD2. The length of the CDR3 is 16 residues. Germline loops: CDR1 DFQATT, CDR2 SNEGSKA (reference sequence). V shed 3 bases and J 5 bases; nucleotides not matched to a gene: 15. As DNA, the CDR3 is TGCAGTGCTAGTGGGGGGGGGACCCTAAGAGGGGAGACCCAGTACTTC. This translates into CSASGGGTLRGETQYF.

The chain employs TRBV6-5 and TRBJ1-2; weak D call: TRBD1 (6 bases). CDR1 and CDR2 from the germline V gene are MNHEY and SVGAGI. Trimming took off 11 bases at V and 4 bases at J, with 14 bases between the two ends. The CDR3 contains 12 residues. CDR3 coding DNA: TGTGCCGTACACTCGACAGGCTATGGCTACACCTTC. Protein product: CAVHSTGYGYTF.

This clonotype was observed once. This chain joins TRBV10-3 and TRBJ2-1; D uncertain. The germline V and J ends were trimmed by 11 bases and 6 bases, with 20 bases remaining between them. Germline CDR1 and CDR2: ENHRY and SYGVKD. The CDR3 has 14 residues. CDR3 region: CASLGQSVVNEQFF. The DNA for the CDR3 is TGTGCCTCCCTAGGGCAATCAGTGGTCAATGAGCAGTTCTTC.

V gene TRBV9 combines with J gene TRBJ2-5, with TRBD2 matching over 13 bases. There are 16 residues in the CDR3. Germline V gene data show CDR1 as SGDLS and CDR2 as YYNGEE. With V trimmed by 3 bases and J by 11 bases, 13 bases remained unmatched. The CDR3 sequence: CASSADGTSGKQEQYF. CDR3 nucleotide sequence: TGTGCCAGCAGCGCCGATGGGACTAGCGGGAAGCAAGAGCAGTACTTC.

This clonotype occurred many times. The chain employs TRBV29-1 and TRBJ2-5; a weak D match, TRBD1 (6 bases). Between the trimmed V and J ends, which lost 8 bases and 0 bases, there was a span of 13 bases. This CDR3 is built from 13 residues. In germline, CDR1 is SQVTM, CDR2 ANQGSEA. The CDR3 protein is CSHKGVYQETQYF. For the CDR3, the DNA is TGCAGCCATAAGGGGGTGTACCAAGAGACCCAGTACTTC.

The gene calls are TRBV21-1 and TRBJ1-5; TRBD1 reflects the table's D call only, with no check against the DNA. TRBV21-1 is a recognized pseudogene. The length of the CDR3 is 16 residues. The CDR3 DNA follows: TGTGCCAGCACCTCACGGCGCGATTATAGCAATCAGCCCCAGCATTTT. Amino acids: CASTSRRDYSNQPQHF.

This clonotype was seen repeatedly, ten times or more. The CDR3 DNA reads TGTGCCAGCAGCTTAGATCTGGCCCCCCACAATGAGCAGTTCTTC. Encoded protein: CASSLDLAPHNEQFF. This chain joins TRBV11-3 and TRBJ2-1; D is undetermined. V lost 0 bases and J lost 5, with 11 bases in between. This CDR3 has 15 residues. Germline CDR1 and CDR2: SGHNT and YENEEA.

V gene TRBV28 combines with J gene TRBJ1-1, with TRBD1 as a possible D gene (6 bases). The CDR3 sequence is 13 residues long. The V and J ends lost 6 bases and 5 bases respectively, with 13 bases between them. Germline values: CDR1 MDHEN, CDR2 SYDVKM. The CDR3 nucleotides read TGTGCCAGCAGATTGGGGGGCGGGACTGAAGCTTTCTTT. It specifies CASRLGGGTEAFF.

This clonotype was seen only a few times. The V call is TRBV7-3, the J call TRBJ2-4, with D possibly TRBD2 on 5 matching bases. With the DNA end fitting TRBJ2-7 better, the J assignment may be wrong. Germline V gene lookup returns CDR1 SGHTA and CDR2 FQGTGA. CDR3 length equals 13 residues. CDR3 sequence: CASSSGSFGEQYF. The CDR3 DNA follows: TGTGCCAGCAGCTCGGGGTCTTTCGGCGAGCAGTACTTC.

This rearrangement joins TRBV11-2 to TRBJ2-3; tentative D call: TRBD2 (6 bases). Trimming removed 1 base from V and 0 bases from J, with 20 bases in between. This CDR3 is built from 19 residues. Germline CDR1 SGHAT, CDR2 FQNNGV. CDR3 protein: CASSLGPVPTGTSTDTQYF. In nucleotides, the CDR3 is TGTGCCAGCAGCTTAGGCCCCGTTCCTACCGGGACTAGCACAGATACGCAGTATTTT.

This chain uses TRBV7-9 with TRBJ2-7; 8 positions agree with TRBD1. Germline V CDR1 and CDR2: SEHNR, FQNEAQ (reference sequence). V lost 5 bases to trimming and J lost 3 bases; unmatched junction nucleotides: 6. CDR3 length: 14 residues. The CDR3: CASSPPGQDYEQYF. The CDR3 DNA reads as TGTGCCAGCAGCCCACCGGGACAGGACTACGAGCAGTACTTC.

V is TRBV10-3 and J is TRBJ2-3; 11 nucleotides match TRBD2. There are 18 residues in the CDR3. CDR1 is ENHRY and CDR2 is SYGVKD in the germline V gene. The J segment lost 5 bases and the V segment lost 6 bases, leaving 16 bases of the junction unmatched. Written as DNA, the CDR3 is TGTGCCATCAGGGGCCCGGGACTAGCGGCCACCGGGGGAGATACGCAGTATTTT. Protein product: CAIRGPGLAATGGDTQYF.

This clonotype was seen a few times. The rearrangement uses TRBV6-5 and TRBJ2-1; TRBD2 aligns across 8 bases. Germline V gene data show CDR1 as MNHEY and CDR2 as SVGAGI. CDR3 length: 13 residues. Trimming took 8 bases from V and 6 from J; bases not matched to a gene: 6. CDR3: CASVAAGGNEQFF. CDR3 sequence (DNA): TGTGCCAGCGTTGCTGCGGGGGGCAATGAGCAGTTCTTC.

CDR3 coding DNA: TGTGCCACCTGCCAGGCGCGACAGGACACAGATACGCAGTATTTT. Amino acid sequence: CATCQARQDTDTQYF. This chain connects TRBV15 to TRBJ2-3, with D possibly being TRBD1 (6 bases). Germline values: CDR1 LNHNV, CDR2 YYDKDF (reference sequence). V gave up 8 bases and J gave up 2 bases, with 17 bases separating them. The CDR3 totals 15 residues.

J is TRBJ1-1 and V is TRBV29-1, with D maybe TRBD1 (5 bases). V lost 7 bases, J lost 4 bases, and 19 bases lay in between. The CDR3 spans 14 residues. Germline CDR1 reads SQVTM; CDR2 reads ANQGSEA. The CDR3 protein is CSAVSGGGGTEAFF. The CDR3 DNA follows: TGCAGCGCCGTCTCCGGGGGTGGAGGCACTGAAGCTTTCTTT.

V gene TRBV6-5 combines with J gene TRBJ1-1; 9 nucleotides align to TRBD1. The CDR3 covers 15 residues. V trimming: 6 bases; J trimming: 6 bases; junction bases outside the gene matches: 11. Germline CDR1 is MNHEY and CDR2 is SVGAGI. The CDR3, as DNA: TGTGCCAGCAGGCCATGGACAGGGGAAGATGCTGAAGCTTTCTTT. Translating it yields CASRPWTGEDAEAFF.

CDR3: CASSWWRSGSYEQYF. In nucleotides, the CDR3 is TGTGCCAGCAGCTGGTGGAGAAGCGGATCCTACGAGCAGTACTTC. The rearrangement joins TRBV5-6 to TRBJ2-7; D possibly corresponds to TRBD2 (5 bases). This CDR3 has 15 amino acids. Germline assignment: CDR1 SGHDT and CDR2 YYEEEE. V was cut by 3 bases and J by 1 base, with 14 bases left in between.

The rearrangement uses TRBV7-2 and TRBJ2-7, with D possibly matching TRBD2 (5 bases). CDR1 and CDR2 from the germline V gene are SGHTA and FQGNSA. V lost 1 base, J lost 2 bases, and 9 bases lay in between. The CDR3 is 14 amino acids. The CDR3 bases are TGTGCCAGCAGCTTAGTGGAGGAGACCTACGAGCAGTACTTC. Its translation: CASSLVEETYEQYF.

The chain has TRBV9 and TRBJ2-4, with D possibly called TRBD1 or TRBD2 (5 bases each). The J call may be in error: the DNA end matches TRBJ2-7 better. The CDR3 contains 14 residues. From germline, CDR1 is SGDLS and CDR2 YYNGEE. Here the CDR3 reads CASGEGRWSYEQYF. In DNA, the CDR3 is TGTGCCAGCGGAGAGGGGCGCTGGTCCTACGAGCAGTACTTC.